The rows below give T cell receptor beta chains drawn from one sample of a study of shared clonotypes between healthy human individuals. Produced via immunoSEQ multiplex PCR; TCRdb's table is partial and in-frame only. The data contain around 2,000,000 clones, 85% to 95% of them seen just once; the ten biggest clones take up 1.5% to 2%. Sequencing was carried out using naive CD8+ T cells from PBMCs. These receptors were obtained from a man between 18 and 35 years old in good health. Some clones in this sample may be carry-over from other donors' samples. CDR3s include the opening cysteine and the closing phenylalanine or tryptophan. D genes are given only for firm matches. Size tells how often a clone was seen (once, few, many) or the class of an expanded clone, and some rows leave it out.

CASTEGRNPYNEQFF TGTGCCAGCACCGAAGGCAGGAACCCCTACAATGAGCAGTTCTTC TRBV6-5 - - TRBJ2-1
CASSLWAQSTEAFF TGTGCCAGCAGTTTATGGGCGCAGAGCACTGAAGCTTTCTTT TRBV27 - - TRBJ1-1
CASSQEMGNLEETQYF TGTGCCAGCAGCCAAGAAATGGGGAATTTGGAAGAGACCCAGTACTTC TRBV4-2 - - TRBJ2-5
CARTRGQGLPYEQYF TGTGCCAGGACTAGGGGGCAGGGATTACCTTACGAGCAGTACTTC TRBV19 - - TRBJ2-7
CASSALAGGSYNEQFF TGTGCCAGCAGTGCTCTAGCGGGGGGCTCCTACAATGAGCAGTTCTTC TRBV6-1 - TRBD2 TRBJ2-1
CASSMTSFSEQFF TGTGCCAGTAGTATGACTAGCTTCAGTGAGCAGTTCTTC TRBV19 - TRBD2 TRBJ2-1
CASSHRQGQGVEQYF TGCGCCAGCAGCCACCGACAGGGCCAGGGTGTCGAGCAGTACTTC TRBV4-1 - TRBD1 TRBJ2-7
CASSQGVVSSYNSPLHF TGTGCCAGCAGCCAAGGGGTGGTGAGCTCCTATAATTCACCCCTCCACTTT TRBV4-2 - - TRBJ1-6
CASSLGRFSGNTIYF TGTGCCAGCAGCTTAGGACGGTTCTCTGGAAACACCATATATTTT TRBV5-6 once - TRBJ1-3
CASSLQGKELFF TGCGCCAGCAGCCTACAGGGGAAGGAGCTGTTTTTT TRBV5-1 - TRBD1 TRBJ2-2
CASSPTATGRYEQYF TGTGCCAGTAGCCCGACAGCAACTGGGCGCTACGAGCAGTACTTC TRBV19 - - TRBJ2-7
CASVAKNIQYF TGTGCCTCGGTAGCCAAAAACATTCAGTACTTC TRBV30 - - TRBJ2-4
CASSLMGGEAFF TGTGCCAGCAGTTTAATGGGTGGGGAAGCTTTCTTT TRBV27 - - TRBJ1-1
CATWTSGGQETQYF TGTGCCACCTGGACTAGCGGGGGCCAAGAGACCCAGTACTTC TRBV15 - TRBD2 TRBJ2-5
CASSLNCYEQYF TGTGCCAGCAGTTTAAACTGCTACGAGCAGTACTTC TRBV27 - - TRBJ2-7
CASSLITPGGRTDTQYF TGTGCCAGCAGTCTAATTACCCCAGGGGGGAGGACAGATACGCAGTATTTT TRBV27 - - TRBJ2-3
CASSLFGFSGNTIYF TGTGCCAGCAGCTTATTCGGGTTCTCTGGAAACACCATATATTTT TRBV11-2 - - TRBJ1-3
CASSQDHVARYTEAFF TGCGCCAGCAGCCAAGATCATGTGGCGCGGTACACTGAAGCTTTCTTT TRBV4-3 - - TRBJ1-1
CASSFGGLYNEQFF TGTGCCAGCAGCTTCGGGGGGCTCTACAATGAGCAGTTCTTC TRBV7-9 - - TRBJ2-1
CASSQDGFGRHNEQFF TGCGCCAGCAGCCAAGATGGATTCGGGCGCCACAATGAGCAGTTCTTC TRBV4-3 - - TRBJ2-1
CASRTSATNEKLFF TGTGCCAGCAGGACAAGTGCAACTAATGAAAAACTGTTTTTT TRBV28 - - TRBJ1-4
CASDQTHDRGPPNYGYTF TGTGCCAGTGATCAGACCCACGACAGGGGTCCTCCCAACTATGGCTACACCTTC TRBV19 - TRBD1 TRBJ1-2
CASSSLRGDQPQHF TGTGCCAGCAGTTCCCTCCGGGGGGATCAGCCCCAGCATTTT TRBV27 - - TRBJ1-5
CASGTPIGNTIYF TGTGCGAGCGGGACCCCAATTGGAAACACCATATATTTT TRBV28 - - TRBJ1-3
CASSRDRGNSNEQFF TGTGCCAGCAGCCGGGACAGGGGAAATTCCAATGAGCAGTTCTTC TRBV6-6 - TRBD1 TRBJ2-1
CASSLGVRASYNEQFF TGTGCCAGCAGCTTAGGGGTCAGGGCCTCCTACAATGAGCAGTTCTTC TRBV7-3 - - TRBJ2-1
CASSPLDRGLWTVTEAFF TGTGCCAGCAGTCCCCTGGACAGGGGGCTCTGGACGGTCACTGAAGCTTTCTTT TRBV27 - TRBD1 TRBJ1-1
CASGLGGPYEQYF TGTGCCAGCGGCTTGGGAGGGCCTTACGAGCAGTACTTC TRBV7-3 - TRBD2 TRBJ2-7
CASSLRLTESNQPQHF TGTGCCAGCAGTTTACGTTTGACAGAGAGCAATCAGCCCCAGCATTTT TRBV27 once - TRBJ1-5
CASSLSGRAATGELFF TGTGCCAGCAGCTTAAGCGGGAGGGCCGCCACCGGGGAGCTGTTTTTT TRBV7-9 - TRBD2 TRBJ2-2
CASSPRDRGRRGTEAFF TGTGCCAGCAGCCCTCGGGACAGGGGGCGTCGGGGCACTGAAGCTTTCTTT TRBV7-9 - TRBD1 TRBJ1-1
CSVYLDGKNIQYF TGCAGCGTGTACCTAGACGGCAAAAACATTCAGTACTTC TRBV29-1 - - TRBJ2-4
CASSPRDIGYEQYF TGCGCCAGCAGCCCACGGGACATAGGATACGAGCAGTACTTC TRBV4-1 - - TRBJ2-7
CASSLFAGNTGELFF TGTGCCAGCAGTTTGTTTGCGGGGAACACCGGGGAGCTGTTTTTT TRBV28 - - TRBJ2-2
CASSLEVPGQQAF TGTGCCAGCAGCTTAGAAGTACCGGGACAGCAAGCCTTC TRBV7-6 - TRBD1 TRBJ1-2
CASSARDSVYEQYF TGTGCCAGCAGTGCCCGGGACTCGGTCTACGAGCAGTACTTC TRBV2 - - TRBJ2-7
CASSQVEALEDYGYTF TGCGCCAGCAGCCAAGTGGAGGCTTTAGAGGACTATGGCTACACCTTC TRBV4-3 - - TRBJ1-2
CASTSQVAPGETQYF TGTGCCAGCACCTCCCAGGTGGCCCCGGGAGAGACCCAGTACTTC TRBV2 - - TRBJ2-5
CASSGDFRNEQFF TGTGCCAGCAGTGGGGACTTCCGCAATGAGCAGTTCTTC TRBV28 - - TRBJ2-1
CASSSGERAYEQYF TGTGCCAGCAGTTCCGGGGAGCGGGCCTACGAGCAGTACTTC TRBV6-5 - - TRBJ2-7
CASQGGVSRPYEQYF TGTGCCAGCCAAGGGGGGGTTAGTCGGCCCTACGAGCAGTACTTC TRBV28 - - TRBJ2-7
CASSINRGVTDGYTF TGTGCCAGTAGTATAAACAGGGGGGTGACGGATGGCTACACCTTC TRBV19 - TRBD1 TRBJ1-2
CASSLDRGMNTEAFF TGCGCCAGCAGCTTGGATCGGGGAATGAACACTGAAGCTTTCTTT TRBV5-1 - - TRBJ1-1
CASSTGGNPNYGYTF TGTGCCAGCAGCACCGGAGGGAACCCTAACTATGGCTACACCTTC TRBV11-2 - - TRBJ1-2
CASAGTSGRKETQYF TGTGCCAGCGCCGGGACTAGCGGGAGGAAAGAGACCCAGTACTTC TRBV19 - TRBD2 TRBJ2-5
CASSPGLNTEAFF TGTGCCAGCAGTCCGGGTTTGAACACTGAAGCTTTCTTT TRBV27 - - TRBJ1-1